The 21 T cell receptor beta chains listed next were all sequenced from one sample in a study of blood T cell repertoires in COVID-19. Assay used: immunoSEQ multiplex PCR; TCRdb lists only in-frame clones, some missing. The repertoire holds a few hundred thousand clones, with roughly 88% as singletons. Sequenced sample: peripheral blood. These receptors were collected from a woman between 40 and 55 years old who had recovered from COVID-19.

V gene TRBV11-3 combines with J gene TRBJ2-1; 9 bases fit TRBD1. This CDR3 is built from 16 residues. Per the germline V gene, CDR1 is SGHNT and CDR2 is YENEEA. V was clipped by 2 bases and J by 1 base; unmatched bases: 3. This chain's CDR3 is CASSLYGTGSYNEQFF. The CDR3 nucleotides are TGTGCCAGCAGCTTATATGGGACAGGGTCCTACAATGAGCAGTTCTTC.

The rearrangement uses TRBV18 and TRBJ2-3, with 10 positions matching TRBD2. V lost 0 bases to trimming and J lost 3 bases; unmatched junction nucleotides: 6. The CDR3 is 17 amino acids. Germline V gene data show CDR1 as KGHSH and CDR2 as LQKENI. CDR3 in DNA: TGTGCCAGCTCACCACCTGCTAGCGGGGGATTAACAGATACGCAGTATTTT. Its translation: CASSPPASGGLTDTQYF.

This chain joins TRBV4-3 and TRBJ2-7, with D unresolved. V was pared by 0 bases and J by 12 bases, with 12 bases between. Germline-derived CDR1 and CDR2 are LGHNA and YSLEER. CDR3 length: 12 amino acids. The CDR3 DNA is TGCGCCAGCAGCCAAGAAGGCGGAAATCCGTACTTC. Protein: CASSQEGGNPYF.

V is TRBV28 and J is TRBJ1-2; TRBD1 matches at 9 bases. The trim removed 10 bases at V and 8 bases at J, leaving 11 bases unmatched. The CDR3 has 13 amino acids. Germline V gives CDR1 MDHEN, CDR2 SYDVKM. CDR3 DNA: TGTGCCATCAATACAGGGGGCGGTTGGGGCTACACCTTC. As protein: CAINTGGGWGYTF.

J is TRBJ1-3 and V is TRBV11-3, with D tentatively TRBD1 (5 bases). Germline loops: CDR1 SGHNT, CDR2 YENEEA. Trimming took off 5 bases at V and 7 bases at J, with 18 bases between the two ends. This CDR3 comprises 15 residues. CDR3 loop: CASSPSRSGENTIYF. The CDR3 coding sequence is TGTGCCAGCAGCCCCTCGAGGTCGGGGGAGAACACCATATATTTT.

This chain joins TRBV2 and TRBJ1-2; D is unclear. This CDR3 is built from 13 residues. Germline CDR1 and CDR2: SNHLY and FYNNEI. The V and J ends lost 1 base and 5 bases respectively, with 8 bases between them. Here the CDR3 DNA reads TGTGCCAGCAGTGAAGGGCATGTTTATGGCTACACCTTC. This gives the protein CASSEGHVYGYTF.

The chain employs TRBV18 and TRBJ1-1; D gene ambiguous. There are 14 residues in the CDR3. V dropped 2 bases and J dropped 6 bases, with 13 bases sitting between them. CDR1 is KGHSH and CDR2 is LQKENI in the germline V gene. The CDR3 DNA is TGTGCCAGCTCACCAAATGGGGAGGTGGCTGAAGCTTTCTTT. This gives the protein CASSPNGEVAEAFF.

This chain links TRBV7-2 with TRBJ2-1, with 13 bases lining up with TRBD2. CDR3 length equals 15 residues. Trimming cost V 5 bases and J 6 bases; bases outside gene matches: 4. The germline gives CDR1 SGHTA, CDR2 FQGNSA. The CDR3 sequence: CASSTRLAGGNEQFF. In DNA, the CDR3 is TGTGCCAGCAGCACCCGACTAGCGGGGGGCAATGAGCAGTTCTTC.

The CDR3 nucleotides are TGTGCCAGCAGTCGGGACAGGGGGCAGGACTATGGCTACACCTTC. Protein: CASSRDRGQDYGYTF. This sequence joins TRBV6-5 and TRBJ1-2, with 12 bases aligning to TRBD1. The CDR3 spans 15 residues. Germline assignment: CDR1 MNHEY and CDR2 SVGAGI. V gave up 5 bases and J gave up 3 bases; unmatched junction bases: 4.

V gene TRBV18 combines with J gene TRBJ1-1, with D tentatively TRBD1 (5 bases). The CDR3 extends over 12 amino acids. Germline loops: CDR1 KGHSH, CDR2 LQKENI. Trimming removed 6 bases at V and 5 bases at J, with 10 bases between. Here the CDR3 reads CASSPQGTEAFF. The CDR3 coding sequence is TGTGCCAGCTCGCCCCAGGGAACTGAAGCTTTCTTT.

The V gene is TRBV7-8, the J gene TRBJ2-4, with TRBD2 identical over 16 bases. V shed 6 bases and J 7 bases; nucleotides not matched to a gene: 12. Germline CDR1 SGHVS, CDR2 FQNEAQ. This CDR3 region has 18 residues. CDR3 residues: CASSLSGTSGGAVNIQYF. The CDR3 nucleotides are TGTGCCAGCAGTCTTTCCGGGACTAGCGGGGGGGCAGTGAACATTCAGTACTTC. Full variable domain (outside the CDR3, taken from reference TRBV7-8 and TRBJ2-4): GAGVSQSPRYKVAKRGQDVALRCDPISGHVSLFWYQQALGQGPEFLTYFQNEAQLDKSGLPSDRFFAERPEGSVSTLKIQRTQQEDSAVYLCASSLSGTSGGAVNIQYFGAGTRLSVL.

J is TRBJ2-7 and V is TRBV5-4; 16 bases map to TRBD2. CDR3 length: 17 amino acids. Looked up from germline, CDR1 is SGHNT and CDR2 is YYREEE (reference sequence). The V gene end was trimmed by 4 bases and the J gene end by 7 bases; junction bases not matched to a gene: 11. The CDR3 sequence: CASSRTGLAGGRGEQYF. DNA for the CDR3: TGTGCCAGCAGCCGTACGGGACTAGCGGGGGGGCGAGGAGAGCAGTACTTC.

The rearrangement uses TRBV15 and TRBJ2-3, with D hard to call. Trimming took off 0 bases at V and 5 bases at J, with 6 bases between the two ends. The CDR3 totals 13 residues. The germline V gene has CDR1 LNHNV and CDR2 YYDKDF (reference sequence). Here the CDR3 reads CATSRDFGDTQYF. The CDR3, as DNA: TGTGCCACCAGCAGAGATTTCGGAGATACGCAGTATTTT.

This chain connects TRBV6-5 to TRBJ1-5; TRBD1 aligns across 11 bases. The ends lost 8 bases at V and 7 bases at J; junction bases unmatched: 10. CDR3 length equals 15 residues. In germline, CDR1 is MNHEY, CDR2 SVGAGI. For the CDR3, the DNA is TGTGCCAGCGGGCCCTACGGGACAGGGGGGCAGCCCCAGCATTTT. This translates into CASGPYGTGGQPQHF.

This chain joins TRBV23-1 and TRBJ2-7; 11 positions match TRBD1. TRBV23-1 is treated as an ORF (open reading frame) with a function not yet certain. The CDR3 loop spans 14 amino acids. The ends lost 10 bases at V and 7 bases at J; junction bases unmatched: 12. CDR3: CAILRRTGGDEQYF. Written as DNA, the CDR3 is TGCGCCATCCTCCGGAGGACAGGGGGCGATGAGCAGTACTTC.

V gene TRBV5-1 combines with J gene TRBJ2-7, with D possibly TRBD2 on 5 matching bases. Trimming left V 2 bases short and J 5 bases short, with 11 bases between. This CDR3 has 13 residues. Germline values: CDR1 SGHRS, CDR2 YFSETQ. The CDR3 bases are TGCGCCAGCAGCTTTTTAGGAGGAGACGAGCAGTACTTC. It is translated as CASSFLGGDEQYF.

This clone was picked up one time. CDR3 protein: CASSTIAGGLETQYF. CDR3 sequence (DNA): TGTGCCAGCAGCACCATAGCGGGGGGGCTCGAGACCCAGTACTTC. This rearrangement joins TRBV5-4 to TRBJ2-5; 11 positions match TRBD2. There are 15 residues in the CDR3. Germline V gene data show CDR1 as SGHNT and CDR2 as YYREEE (reference sequence). The V and J ends lost 4 bases and 5 bases, in that order; junction bases with no gene match: 7. The variable domain in full, completed from reference TRBV5-4 and TRBJ2-5, reads ETGVTQSPTHLIKTRGQQVTLRCSSQSGHNTVSWYQQALGQGPQFIFQYYREEENGRGNFPPRFSGLQFPNYSSELNVNALELDDSALYLCASSTIAGGLETQYFGPGTRLLVL.

This clone showed up just a few times. The chain uses TRBV19 and TRBJ2-2; 8 bases align to TRBD1. From germline, CDR1 is LNHDA and CDR2 SQIVND (reference sequence). V lost 0 bases to trimming and J lost 4 bases; unmatched junction nucleotides: 7. CDR3 length: 17 amino acids. The CDR3 nucleotides read TGTGCCAGTAGTATAGATCGTAGGACAGGGCTCACCGGGGAGCTGTTTTTT. This sequence encodes CASSIDRRTGLTGELFF.

The genes are TRBV7-2 and TRBJ1-2; TRBD1 aligns across 9 bases. Germline V gene lookup returns CDR1 SGHTA and CDR2 FQGNSA. This CDR3 is 17 amino acids long. J lost 4 bases, V lost 5 bases, and 14 bases had no gene match. DNA for the CDR3: TGTGCCAGCAGCGCGACGGGCGGGACAGGGATGGTCTATGGCTACACCTTC. This gives the protein CASSATGGTGMVYGYTF.

This chain uses TRBV13 with TRBJ2-3; perhaps TRBD1 as D (6 bases). The V and J ends lost 0 bases and 10 bases respectively, with 11 bases between them. CDR1 and CDR2 (germline): PRHDT, FYEKMQ (reference sequence). CDR3 length equals 13 residues. The CDR3 DNA reads as TGTGCCAGCAGCTTAGGCCTAGACAGGCCGCAGTATTTT. Amino acids: CASSLGLDRPQYF. Full variable domain (rest looked up from reference TRBV13 and TRBJ2-3): AAGVIQSPRHLIKEKRETATLKCYPIPRHDTVYWYQQGPGQDPQFLISFYEKMQSDKGSIPDRFSAQQFSDYHSELNMSSLELGDSALYFCASSLGLDRPQYFGPGTRLTVL.

The rearrangement joins TRBV6-6 to TRBJ1-2; D may be TRBD1 (5 bases). The length of the CDR3 is 11 residues. Germline V CDR1 and CDR2: MNHNY, SVGAGI (reference sequence). V lost 6 bases and J 4 bases, leaving 6 bases between the germline ends. The CDR3 protein is CASRDSYGYTF. CDR3 coding DNA: TGTGCCAGCAGAGACAGCTATGGCTACACCTTC.